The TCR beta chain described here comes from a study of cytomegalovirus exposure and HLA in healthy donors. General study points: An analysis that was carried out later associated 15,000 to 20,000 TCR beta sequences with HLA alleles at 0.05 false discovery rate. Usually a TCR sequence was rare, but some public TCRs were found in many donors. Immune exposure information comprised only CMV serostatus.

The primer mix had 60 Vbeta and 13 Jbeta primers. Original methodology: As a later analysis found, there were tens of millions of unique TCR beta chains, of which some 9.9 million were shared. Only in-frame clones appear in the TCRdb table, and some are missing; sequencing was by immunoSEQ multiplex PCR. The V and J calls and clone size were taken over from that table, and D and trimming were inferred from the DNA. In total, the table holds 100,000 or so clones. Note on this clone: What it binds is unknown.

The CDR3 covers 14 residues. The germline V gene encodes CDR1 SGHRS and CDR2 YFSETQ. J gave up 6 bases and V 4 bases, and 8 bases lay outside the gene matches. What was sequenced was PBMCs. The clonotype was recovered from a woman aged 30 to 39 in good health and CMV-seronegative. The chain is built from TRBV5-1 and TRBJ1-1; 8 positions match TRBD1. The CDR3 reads CASSKGQEDAEAFF. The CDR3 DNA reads TGCGCCAGCAGCAAGGGACAGGAAGACGCTGAAGCTTTCTTT.